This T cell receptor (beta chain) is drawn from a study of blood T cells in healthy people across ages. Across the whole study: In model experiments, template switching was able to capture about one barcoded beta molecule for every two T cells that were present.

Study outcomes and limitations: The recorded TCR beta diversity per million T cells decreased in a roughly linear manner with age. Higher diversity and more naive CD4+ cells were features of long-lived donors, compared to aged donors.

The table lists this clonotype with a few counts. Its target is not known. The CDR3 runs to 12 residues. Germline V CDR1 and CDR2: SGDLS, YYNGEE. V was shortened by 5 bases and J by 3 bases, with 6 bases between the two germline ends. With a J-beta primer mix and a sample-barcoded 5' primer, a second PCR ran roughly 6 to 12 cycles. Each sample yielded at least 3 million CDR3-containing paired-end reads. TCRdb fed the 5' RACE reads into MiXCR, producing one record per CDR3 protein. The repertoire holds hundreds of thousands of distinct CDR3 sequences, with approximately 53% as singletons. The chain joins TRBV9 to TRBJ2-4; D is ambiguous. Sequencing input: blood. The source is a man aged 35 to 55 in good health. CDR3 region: CASRKGKNIQYF. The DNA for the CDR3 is TGTGCCAGCAGAAAGGGCAAAAACATTCAGTACTTC. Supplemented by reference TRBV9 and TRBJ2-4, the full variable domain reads DSGVTQTPKHLITATGQRVTLRCSPRSGDLSVYWYQQSLDQGLQFLIQYYNGEERAKGNILERFSAQQFPDLHSELNLSSLELGDSALYFCASRKGKNIQYFGAGTRLSVL.